This passage covers 2 T cell receptor beta chains from one sample sequenced in a study of cytomegalovirus exposure and HLA in healthy donors. PCR was performed using 60 Vbeta and 13 Jbeta primers. The method was immunoSEQ multiplex PCR; TCRdb's version includes in-frame clones alone and lacks a portion of them. This table holds 150,000 to 200,000 clones, around three quarters found once. Sequencing was done on a sample of PBMCs. These receptors all come from a man aged 35 to 55 in good health and CMV-seronegative.

V gene TRBV11-3 combines with J gene TRBJ2-5, with 8 nucleotides matching TRBD2. After removal of 0 bases from V and 4 bases from J, the junction contained 13 bases not matched to a gene. CDR1 is SGHNT, CDR2 YENEEA, per germline. CDR3 length: 18 residues. In DNA, the CDR3 is TGTGCCAGCAGCTTAGATCCCCCAAGAGCGGGAGCGCGAGAGACCCAGTACTTC. This encodes CASSLDPPRAGARETQYF.

This clone appeared a few times. The V and J genes are TRBV28 and TRBJ2-1; 9 positions agree with TRBD1. The CDR3 has 14 residues. Germline values: CDR1 MDHEN, CDR2 SYDVKM. The trim removed 6 bases at V and 6 bases at J, leaving 6 bases unmatched. The CDR3 DNA reads as TGTGCCAGCAGGAAGGGACAGGGAGGCAATGAGCAGTTCTTC. Residues: CASRKGQGGNEQFF.